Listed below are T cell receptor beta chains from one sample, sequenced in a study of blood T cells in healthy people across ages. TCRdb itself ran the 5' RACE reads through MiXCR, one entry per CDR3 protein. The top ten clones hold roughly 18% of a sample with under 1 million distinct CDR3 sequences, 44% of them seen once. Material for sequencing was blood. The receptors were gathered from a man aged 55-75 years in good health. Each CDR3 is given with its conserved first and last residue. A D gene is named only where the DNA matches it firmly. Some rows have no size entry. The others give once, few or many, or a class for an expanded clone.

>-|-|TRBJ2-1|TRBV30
TGTGCCTGGTGTCGTGGGGGCCAGACCAATGAGCAGTTCTTC
CAWCRGGQTNEQFF
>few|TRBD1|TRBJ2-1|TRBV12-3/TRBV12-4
TGTGCCAGCAGTTTATGGGGACAGGGATACAATGAGCAGTTCTTC
CASSLWGQGYNEQFF
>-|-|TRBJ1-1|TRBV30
TGTGCCTGCCCCGGCCGGGGGGCTATTGGGAACACTGAAGCTTTCTTT
CACPGRGAIGNTEAFF
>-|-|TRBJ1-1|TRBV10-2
TGCGCCAGCAGTGATCGGGGGGCCAACACTGAAGCTTTCTTT
CASSDRGANTEAFF
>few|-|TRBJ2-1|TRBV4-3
TGCGCCAGCAGTATTCAGGGGCACAATGAGCAGTTCTTC
CASSIQGHNEQFF
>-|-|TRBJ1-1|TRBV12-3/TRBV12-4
TGTGCCAGCAGGACAGCGAACACTGAAGCTTTCTTT
CASRTANTEAFF
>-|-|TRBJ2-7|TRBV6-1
TGTGCCAGCACTCTAACGGGCTCCTCCTACGAGCAGTACTTC
CASTLTGSSYEQYF
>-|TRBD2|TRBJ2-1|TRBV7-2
TGTGCCAGCAGCTTTGTCCTAGCGGGAGGGGACGAGCAGTTCTTC
CASSFVLAGGDEQFF
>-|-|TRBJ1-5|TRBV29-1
TGCAGCGTTGCCTCAGGGCCCGACAATCAGCCCCAGCATTTT
CSVASGPDNQPQHF
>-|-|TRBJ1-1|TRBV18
TGTGCCAGCTCACCACCGGTTGGGGGTACTGAAGCTTTCTTT
CASSPPVGGTEAFF
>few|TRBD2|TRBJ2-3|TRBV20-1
TGCAGTGGTAGGACCCTAGCGGGGGCACCAGATACGCAGTATTTT
CSGRTLAGAPDTQYF
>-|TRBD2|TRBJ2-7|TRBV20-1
TGCAGTGCTAGGACTAGCGGGGGGATCGGATACGAGCAGTACTTC
CSARTSGGIGYEQYF
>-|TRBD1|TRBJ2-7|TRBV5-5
TGTGCCAGCAGCTTGGTGACAGGGATCTCCTACGAGCAGTACTTC
CASSLVTGISYEQYF
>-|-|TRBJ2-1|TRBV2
TGTGCCAGCAGTGTAGAGACCTACAATGAGCAGTTCTTC
CASSVETYNEQFF
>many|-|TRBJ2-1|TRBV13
TGTGCCAGCAGCACCGACAGTGCACACAATGAGCAGTTCTTC
CASSTDSAHNEQFF
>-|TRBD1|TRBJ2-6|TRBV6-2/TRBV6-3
TGTGCCAGCAGTTATGACCAGGGGGCCGGGGCCAACGTCCTGACTTTC
CASSYDQGAGANVLTF
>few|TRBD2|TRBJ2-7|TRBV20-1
TGCAGTGCTAGCGGGACTAGCGGCCACGAGCAGTACTTC
CSASGTSGHEQYF
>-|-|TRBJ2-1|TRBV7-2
TGTGCCAGCAGCTTAAACGGCCGTAGGGATAAGCAGTTCTTC
CASSLNGRRDKQFF
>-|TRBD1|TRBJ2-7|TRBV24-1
TGTGCCACCAGTGACGGACAGGGAGGTATGGACGAGCAGTACTTC
CATSDGQGGMDEQYF
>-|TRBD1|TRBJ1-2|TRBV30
TGTGCCTGGAGACAGCAGGGGGCAGGTCGATATGGCTACACCTTC
CAWRQQGAGRYGYTF
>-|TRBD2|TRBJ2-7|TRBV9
TGTGCCAGCAGCGTCGGGGGGTCCCCGTCGGACGAGCAGTACTTC
CASSVGGSPSDEQYF
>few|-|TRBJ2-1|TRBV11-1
TGTGCCAGCAGCTTAGGAGGGACGAGTGTATTCAACGAATTGATAAGGCATGAGCAGTTCTTC
CASSLGGTSVFNELIRHEQFF
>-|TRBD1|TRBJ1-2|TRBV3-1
TGTGCCAGCAGCCAAGGTGTAACAGGGGGCGGCTATGGCTACACCTTC
CASSQGVTGGGYGYTF
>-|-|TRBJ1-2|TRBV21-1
TGTGCCAGCAGCAAAGGGGTCAGAAGTTATTATGGCTACACCTTC
CASSKGVRSYYGYTF
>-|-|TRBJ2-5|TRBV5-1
TGCGCCAGCAGCTTGGAGCTCGGGCCTCAAGAGACCCAGTACTTC
CASSLELGPQETQYF
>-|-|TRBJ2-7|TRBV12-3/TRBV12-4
TGTGCCAGCAGTTTAACACAGGGATCAGCCGAGCAGTACTTC
CASSLTQGSAEQYF
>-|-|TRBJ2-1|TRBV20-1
TGCAGTGCTAGAGATTTGGGGATTGGGCAGTTCTTC
CSARDLGIGQFF
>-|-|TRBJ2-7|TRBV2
TGTGCCAGCAGACGGGACGCCTACGAGCAGTACTTC
CASRRDAYEQYF
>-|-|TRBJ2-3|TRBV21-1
TGTGCCAGCAGCAAATATAGGGGGGGGGATACGCAGTATTTT
CASSKYRGGDTQYF
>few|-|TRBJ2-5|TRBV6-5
TGTGCCAGCAGTTACGAACAGCGAAGGCAAGAGACCCAGTACTTC
CASSYEQRRQETQYF
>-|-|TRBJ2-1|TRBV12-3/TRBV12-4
TGTGCCAGCAGCCTGTCTGGCGGGAAATTCGAGCAGTTCTTC
CASSLSGGKFEQFF
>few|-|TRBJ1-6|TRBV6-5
TGTGCCAGCAGTTACAGCGGCAGGGCCTATTCACCCCTCCACTTT
CASSYSGRAYSPLHF
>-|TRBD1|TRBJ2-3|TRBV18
TGTGCCAGCTCACCCCCGCGGGACAGGGTGGATATCACAGATACGCAGTATTTT
CASSPPRDRVDITDTQYF
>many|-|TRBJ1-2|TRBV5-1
TGTGCCAGCAGCCGGGACGGGAACTATGGCTACACCTTC
CASSRDGNYGYTF
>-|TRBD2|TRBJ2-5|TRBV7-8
TGTGCCAACAGCTTAGTCACTAGCGGGGCGATTGAGCAGTACTTC
CANSLVTSGAIEQYF
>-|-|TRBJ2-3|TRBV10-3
TGTGCCATCAGTCCCGGCGTGCCAGATACGCAGTATTTT
CAISPGVPDTQYF
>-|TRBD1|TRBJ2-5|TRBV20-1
TGCAGTGCGCCACCGAGGACAGGGCTGGGAGAGACCCAGTACTTC
CSAPPRTGLGETQYF
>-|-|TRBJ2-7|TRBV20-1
TGCAGTGCTAGAGTAGTCCCCTCCTACGAGCAGTACTTC
CSARVVPSYEQYF
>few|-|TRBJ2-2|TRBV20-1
TGCAGTGCTAGAGTGGCTAGCACCACCGGGGAGCTGTTTTTT
CSARVASTTGELFF
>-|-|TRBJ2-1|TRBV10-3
TGTGCCACCCTGGCTTACAATGAGCAGTTCTTC
CATLAYNEQFF
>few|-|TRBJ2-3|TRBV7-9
TGTGCCAGCAGCTTAGCAACTGGTGGGAAGCTTGCCGATACGCAGTATTTT
CASSLATGGKLADTQYF
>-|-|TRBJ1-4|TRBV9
TGTGCCAGCAGCCCCCGCCCAAGGACAACTAATGAAAAACTGTTTTTT
CASSPRPRTTNEKLFF